Presented here are 17 T cell receptor beta chains from one specimen sequenced in a study of T cell repertoires in aging, cancer and after chemotherapy. The template was genomic DNA from peripheral blood, not RNA. Multiplex touch-down PCR with TRB-A/B primers amplified rearranged V-D-J TRB sequences. MiXCR, run by TCRdb on the multiplex PCR reads, gives a single entry per CDR3 protein. The sample has about 4,000 distinct CDR3 sequences, about 25% seen once. Specimen: blood. All receptors derive from a human donor with a solid tumor.

This clonotype is medium-sized by share. The chain uses TRBV5-1 and TRBJ2-3; D is uncertain. Germline V CDR1 and CDR2: SGHRS, YFSETQ. The CDR3 extends over 12 amino acids. V lost 4 bases to trimming and J lost 4 bases, with 7 bases between them. CDR3 region: CASSLNSDTQYF. The CDR3 DNA is TGCGCCAGCAGCCTAAATTCAGATACGCAGTATTTT.

This clonotype rates as large. The chain links TRBV19 to TRBJ2-3; 7 nucleotides line up with TRBD1. Losses at the gene ends were 4 bases for V and 4 bases for J; bases not matched to a gene: 5. The germline CDR1 and CDR2 sequences are LNHDA and SQIVND (reference sequence). The CDR3 runs to 14 residues. DNA for the CDR3: TGTGCCAGTAGTACCACAGGGGCGGCAGATACGCAGTATTTT. Its translation: CASSTTGAADTQYF.

This clonotype rates as medium-sized. This rearrangement joins TRBV6-1 to TRBJ1-2; weak D call: TRBD1 (5 bases). CDR1 is MNHNS, CDR2 SASEGT, per germline. The CDR3 is 15 amino acids. The ends were cut back, 2 bases at V and 3 bases at J, with 13 bases in the middle. The CDR3 coding sequence is TGTGCCAGCAGTGAAAGGGGAGACAAGTACTATGGCTACACCTTC. Its translation is CASSERGDKYYGYTF.

On this clonotype itself: This may come from a read error, since a much larger clone is one base off. The CDR3 sequence: CASSDRVLWETHYF. The CDR3 region has the DNA TGTGCCAGCAGTGACAGGGTTCTTTGGGAGACCCATTACTTC. The V gene is TRBV6-1, the J gene TRBJ2-5; the D call may be TRBD1 or TRBD2 (5 bases each). This CDR3 region has 14 residues. The germline V gene encodes CDR1 MNHNS and CDR2 SASEGT.

This clonotype is labeled as medium-sized. V is TRBV5-6 and J is TRBJ2-5; D is uncertain. Germline loops: CDR1 SGHDT, CDR2 YYEEEE. This CDR3 comprises 16 residues. The germline V and J ends were trimmed by 2 bases and 0 bases, with 14 bases remaining between them. The CDR3 reads CASSLRALWDQETQYF. In DNA form, the CDR3 reads TGTGCCAGCAGCTTAAGGGCGCTTTGGGACCAAGAGACCCAGTACTTC.

This clonotype was observed a few times. J is TRBJ1-5 and V is TRBV6-1; TRBD1 agrees at 10 bases. Germline V gene lookup returns CDR1 MNHNS and CDR2 SASEGT. The ends lost 4 bases at V and 6 bases at J; junction bases unmatched: 12. The CDR3 spans 17 residues. CDR3 in amino acids: CASSVPGGGQGSQPQHF. The CDR3 DNA reads as TGTGCCAGCAGTGTCCCGGGTGGGGGACAGGGGAGTCAGCCCCAGCATTTT.

This clonotype was seen more than once but under ten times. The chain employs TRBV6-1 and TRBJ2-7; 9 bases agree with TRBD1. The V segment lost 6 bases and the J segment 3 bases; nucleotides outside the gene matches: 3. The CDR3 runs to 13 residues. The germline gives CDR1 MNHNS, CDR2 SASEGT. The CDR3 nucleotides are TGTGCCAGCAGACCGGGACAGGGCTACGAGCAGTACTTC. It specifies CASRPGQGYEQYF.

The chain joins TRBV24-1 to TRBJ2-5, with 11 bases lining up with TRBD2. V was pared by 4 bases and J by 2 bases, with 8 bases of the junction left unmatched. CDR1 and CDR2 (germline): KGHDR, SFDVKD. This CDR3 comprises 17 residues. The chain's CDR3 is CATSETSGRAGQETQYF. In DNA, the CDR3 is TGTGCCACCAGTGAAACTAGCGGGAGAGCAGGGCAAGAGACCCAGTACTTC.

In its sample, this clonotype ranks as medium-sized (0.01 to 0.1%). The CDR3 spells CASSDSAGSTDTQYF. The CDR3, as DNA: TGTGCCAGCAGTGACTCCGCGGGTAGCACAGATACGCAGTATTTT. The rearrangement links TRBV6-4 to TRBJ2-3; D might be TRBD2 (5 bases). The V end was cut by 0 bases, the J end by 0 bases, with 7 bases between. CDR3 length equals 15 residues. The germline CDR1 and CDR2 sequences are MRHNA and SNTAGT.

The chain links TRBV6-1 to TRBJ1-2; D unclear. The CDR3 is 12 residues long. Germline CDR1 MNHNS, CDR2 SASEGT. V lost 4 bases to trimming and J lost 2 bases, with 5 bases between them. CDR3 protein: CASSVGNYGYTF. CDR3 in DNA: TGTGCCAGCAGTGTTGGGAACTATGGCTACACCTTC.

The chain uses TRBV12-3 or TRBV12-4 and TRBJ2-7; a weak D match, TRBD2 (5 bases). CDR3 size: 14 residues. The CDR3 here is CASGSGNSWVEQYF. In nucleotides, the CDR3 is TGTGCTAGTGGTTCCGGGAATAGTTGGGTCGAGCAGTACTTC.

The table lists this clonotype with a few counts. This chain joins TRBV20-1 and TRBJ2-3; TRBD2 aligns across 11 bases. There are 15 residues in the CDR3. V lost 5 bases and J lost 6; bases outside the gene matches: 10. Looked up from germline, CDR1 is DFQATT and CDR2 is SNEGSKA (reference sequence). In DNA form, the CDR3 reads TGCAGTGCTCATCATAGCGGGAGGGCTCCGGATACGCAGTATTTT. Translating gives CSAHHSGRAPDTQYF.

In its sample, this clonotype was seen a few times. V usage is TRBV18 and J usage is TRBJ2-7; 8 bases line up with TRBD1. With 8 bases clipped from V and 0 bases from J, the junction kept 6 bases outside the gene matches. Looked up from germline, CDR1 is KGHSH and CDR2 is LQKENI. The CDR3 runs 14 residues. CDR3 loop: CASTWTGSSYEQYF. The DNA for the CDR3 is TGTGCCAGCACTTGGACAGGGAGCTCCTACGAGCAGTACTTC.

The DNA of the CDR3 is TGCGCCAGCAGCTTGGCGGGGGATACGCAGTATTTT. It translates to CASSLAGDTQYF. The genes are TRBV5-1 and TRBJ2-3; D may be TRBD2 (5 bases). The CDR3 has 12 amino acids. CDR1 is SGHRS and CDR2 is YFSETQ in the germline V gene. V shed 0 bases and J shed 6 bases, with 5 bases lying between them.

This clonotype counts as medium-sized. The rearrangement joins TRBV6-5 to TRBJ2-4; either TRBD1 or TRBD2 may supply D (6 bases each). V was cut by 5 bases and J by 9 bases, with 14 bases left in between. The CDR3 sequence is 13 residues long. Per germline, CDR1 MNHEY and CDR2 SVGAGI. The CDR3 protein is CASSRTAGGIQYF. The DNA for the CDR3 is TGTGCCAGCAGTAGGACAGCGGGCGGCATTCAGTACTTC.

The rearrangement joins TRBV5-4 to TRBJ2-5; maybe TRBD2 (5 bases). V lost 2 bases to trimming and J lost 3 bases, with 11 bases between them. This CDR3 contains 14 residues. Germline CDR1 SGHNT, CDR2 YYREEE (reference sequence). CDR3 region: CASSFGETKETQYF. CDR3 bases: TGTGCCAGCAGCTTCGGGGAGACCAAAGAGACCCAGTACTTC.

This clonotype was observed a few times. The V gene is TRBV12-3 or TRBV12-4, the J gene TRBJ2-6; TRBD1 aligns across 8 bases. After removal of 6 bases from V and 4 bases from J, the junction contained 5 bases not matched to a gene. The CDR3 is 15 amino acids. Here the CDR3 reads CASSWTGTGANVLTF. The CDR3 DNA sequence: TGTGCCAGCAGCTGGACAGGGACAGGGGCCAACGTCCTGACTTTC.